Following are 25 T cell receptor beta chains from one sample sequenced in a study of cytomegalovirus exposure and HLA in healthy donors. Use of 60 Vbeta and 13 Jbeta primers characterized the PCR. TCRdb's table, derived via immunoSEQ multiplex PCR, lists solely in-frame clones and lacks some. The repertoire holds about 59,000 clones, 70% to 75% seen once, with 6.8% in the top ten. The sample was PBMCs. The receptors stem from a man aged 25-40 years in good health and CMV-seropositive.

V usage is TRBV27 and J usage is TRBJ2-7; 8 bases align to TRBD1. Germline V CDR1 and CDR2: MNHEY, SMNVEV (reference sequence). Unmatched junction bases numbered 8, after V lost 5 bases and J lost 2 bases. This CDR3 comprises 15 residues. The CDR3 sequence: CASSPTGTGTYEQYF. The CDR3 coding sequence is TGTGCCAGCAGTCCCACCGGGACAGGAACCTACGAGCAGTACTTC.

The chain uses TRBV28 and TRBJ1-5, with no clear D. With 3 bases removed from V and 4 bases from J, the gap between germline ends came to 4 bases. This CDR3 has 12 residues. Looked up from germline, CDR1 is MDHEN and CDR2 is SYDVKM. CDR3 coding DNA: TGTGCCAGCAGTTTCGGTAATCAGCCCCAGCATTTT. Translation gives CASSFGNQPQHF.

The gene calls are TRBV30 and TRBJ1-2; a possible D gene is TRBD1 (5 bases). V was pared by 2 bases and J by 3 bases, with 7 bases between. This CDR3 spans 12 amino acids. In germline, CDR1 is GTSNPN, CDR2 SVGIG (reference sequence). CDR3 bases: TGTGCCTGGAGTCCCAGGGACTATGGCTACACCTTC. Protein: CAWSPRDYGYTF. Complete variable domain (other parts from reference TRBV30 and TRBJ1-2): SQTIHQWPATLVQPVGSPLSLECTVEGTSNPNLYWYRQAAGRGLQLLFYSVGIGQISSEVPQNLSASRPQDRQFILSSKKLLLSDSGFYLCAWSPRDYGYTFGSGTRLTVV.

The chain couples TRBV5-8 to TRBJ1-2; D possibly corresponds to TRBD1 (5 bases). CDR3 size: 13 residues. Per germline, CDR1 SGHTS and CDR2 YDEGEE. V lost 4 bases to trimming and J lost 6 bases, with 13 bases between them. In nucleotides, the CDR3 is TGTGCCAGCAGCCCTGGAGGGGCTAATGGCTACACCTTC. It codes for CASSPGGANGYTF.

V gene TRBV7-2 combines with J gene TRBJ1-4; unclear D gene. This CDR3 has 12 residues. The V end lost 4 bases, the J end lost 8 bases, and 8 bases lay between the germline ends. CDR1 SGHTA and CDR2 FQGNSA come from the germline V gene. The DNA for the CDR3 is TGTGCCAGCAGCTCGATGGGCGAAAAACTGTTTTTT. Residues: CASSSMGEKLFF.

The V and J genes are TRBV28 and TRBJ1-3; D is uncertain. The V end was cut by 8 bases, the J end by 0 bases, with 23 bases between. The CDR3 spans 18 residues. CDR1 MDHEN and CDR2 SYDVKM come from the germline V gene. The chain's CDR3 is CASGEAARARRSGNTIYF. The CDR3 DNA is TGTGCCAGCGGGGAGGCCGCCCGGGCTCGACGCTCTGGAAACACCATATATTTT.

This chain links TRBV7-2 with TRBJ2-7; TRBD1 might be the D (6 bases). The germline V gene has CDR1 SGHTA and CDR2 FQGNSA. This CDR3 is 13 amino acids long. Trimming took off 4 bases at V and 3 bases at J, with 10 bases between the two ends. This CDR3 reads CASSSTRGYEQYF. The CDR3 DNA reads as TGTGCCAGCAGCTCAACCAGGGGCTACGAGCAGTACTTC. Full variable domain (remainder filled in from reference TRBV7-2 and TRBJ2-7): GAGVSQSPSNKVTEKGKDVELRCDPISGHTALYWYRQSLGQGLEFLIYFQGNSAPDKSGLPSDRFSAERTGGSVSTLTIQRTQQEDSAVYLCASSSTRGYEQYFGPGTRLTVT.

The chain links TRBV7-9 to TRBJ1-5; D gene unclear. Germline CDR1 SEHNR, CDR2 FQNEAQ (reference sequence). CDR3 length: 15 residues. V was cut by 1 base and J by 3 bases, with 10 bases left in between. The CDR3 is CASSLEESPNQPQHF. CDR3 coding DNA: TGTGCCAGCAGCTTAGAGGAGAGTCCCAATCAGCCCCAGCATTTT.

The V gene is TRBV6-4, the J gene TRBJ2-2; weak D call: TRBD1 (6 bases). The CDR3 spans 14 residues. Trimming cost V 6 bases and J 1 base, with 9 bases left between them. Germline CDR1 reads MRHNA; CDR2 reads SNTAGT. This CDR3 is CASRTGRNTGELFF. DNA of the CDR3: TGTGCCAGCAGGACAGGAAGGAACACCGGGGAGCTGTTTTTT.

The J gene is TRBJ2-7, the V gene TRBV7-2; 8 nucleotides line up with TRBD2. The CDR3 sequence is 13 residues long. J lost 3 bases, V lost 4 bases, and 2 bases had no gene match. Germline V gives CDR1 SGHTA, CDR2 FQGNSA. This CDR3 is CASSSGTSYEQYF. CDR3 DNA: TGTGCCAGCAGCTCAGGGACTAGCTACGAGCAGTACTTC.

This chain connects TRBV7-2 to TRBJ1-1; D gene uncertain. V gave up 1 base and J gave up 1 base, with 10 bases separating them. There are 15 residues in the CDR3. The germline CDR1 and CDR2 sequences are SGHTA and FQGNSA. CDR3 bases: TGTGCCAGCAGCTTAGACGGGTATCCGAACACTGAAGCTTTCTTT. It is translated as CASSLDGYPNTEAFF. The full variable domain, with the rest looked up from reference TRBV7-2 and TRBJ1-1, is GAGVSQSPSNKVTEKGKDVELRCDPISGHTALYWYRQSLGQGLEFLIYFQGNSAPDKSGLPSDRFSAERTGGSVSTLTIQRTQQEDSAVYLCASSLDGYPNTEAFFGQGTRLTVV.

This chain links TRBV7-9 with TRBJ2-7, with D possibly TRBD2 on 5 matching bases. There are 13 residues in the CDR3. CDR1 is SEHNR, CDR2 FQNEAQ, per germline (reference sequence). V lost 6 bases to trimming and J lost 1 base, with 10 bases between them. As DNA, the CDR3 is TGTGCCAGCAGTTCGGGGATATCCTACGAGCAGTACTTC. This codes for CASSSGISYEQYF.

The rearrangement uses TRBV7-2 and TRBJ1-5; 7 bases agree with TRBD1. The J segment lost 6 bases and the V segment lost 1 base, leaving 9 bases of the junction unmatched. Germline values: CDR1 SGHTA, CDR2 FQGNSA. This CDR3 has 16 amino acids. Here the CDR3 reads CASSLVGPGGGQPQHF. In DNA form, the CDR3 reads TGTGCCAGCAGCTTAGTTGGGCCAGGGGGAGGTCAGCCCCAGCATTTT. Using reference TRBV7-2 and TRBJ1-5 for the parts outside the CDR3, the full variable domain is GAGVSQSPSNKVTEKGKDVELRCDPISGHTALYWYRQSLGQGLEFLIYFQGNSAPDKSGLPSDRFSAERTGGSVSTLTIQRTQQEDSAVYLCASSLVGPGGGQPQHFGDGTRLSIL.

V and J are TRBV2 and TRBJ1-2; 8 bases map to TRBD1. This CDR3 is built from 13 residues. J lost 4 bases, V lost 5 bases, and 3 bases had no gene match. Germline V lookup: CDR1 SNHLY, CDR2 FYNNEI. The CDR3 DNA sequence: TGTGCCAGCAGTTTACAGGGGGTCTATGGCTACACCTTC. Protein product: CASSLQGVYGYTF.

V gene TRBV7-9 combines with J gene TRBJ1-2; D perhaps matches TRBD1 (6 bases). Trimming took 5 bases from V and 8 from J, leaving 12 bases between them. This CDR3 contains 12 residues. Germline V gives CDR1 SEHNR, CDR2 FQNEAQ (reference sequence). The CDR3 is CASSIGTSGYTF. The CDR3 DNA sequence: TGTGCCAGCAGCATAGGGACATCCGGCTACACCTTC.

The chain recombines TRBV7-8 with TRBJ1-2; D is ambiguous. The CDR3 runs to 17 residues. The germline CDR1 and CDR2 sequences are SGHVS and FQNEAQ. V was cut by 5 bases and J by 0 bases, with 19 bases left in between. The CDR3 protein is CASSPREPNPANYGYTF. CDR3 nucleotide sequence: TGTGCCAGCAGCCCCCGAGAACCTAACCCCGCTAACTATGGCTACACCTTC.

V and J are TRBV5-4 and TRBJ1-2, with D possibly TRBD1 on 5 matching bases. The CDR3 sequence is 12 residues long. Between the trimmed V and J ends, which lost 4 bases and 7 bases, there was a span of 11 bases. The germline CDR1 and CDR2 sequences are SGHNT and YYREEE (reference sequence). This chain's CDR3 is CASSPGLRGYTF. CDR3 nucleotides: TGTGCCAGCAGCCCGGGACTACGTGGCTACACCTTC.

This rearrangement joins TRBV7-9 to TRBJ2-1, with D tentatively TRBD1 (6 bases). Germline V CDR1 and CDR2: SEHNR, FQNEAQ (reference sequence). This CDR3 has 13 amino acids. Deletions cut 2 bases from V and 10 bases from J, with 12 bases between. CDR3 DNA sequence: TGTGCCAGCAGCTTACAGGGGCCCCAAGAGCAGTTCTTC. Protein product: CASSLQGPQEQFF.

V and J are TRBV27 and TRBJ2-1; the match to TRBD2 covers 7 bases. Germline V gives CDR1 MNHEY, CDR2 SMNVEV (reference sequence). The CDR3 is 14 amino acids. J was trimmed by 2 bases and V by 8 bases; bases with no gene match: 6. As DNA, the CDR3 is TGTGCCAGCGGGGGGGACGGTACCTACAATGAGCAGTTCTTC. Translation: CASGGDGTYNEQFF.

The V and J genes are TRBV29-1 and TRBJ1-1; the match to TRBD1 covers 9 bases. Germline V gene data show CDR1 as SQVTM and CDR2 as ANQGSEA. This CDR3 contains 12 residues. V lost 6 bases and J lost 1; bases outside the gene matches: 0. In DNA, the CDR3 is TGCAGCGTGGGACAGGGGAACACTGAAGCTTTCTTT. Protein product: CSVGQGNTEAFF.

This clone was recorded only once. The chain carries TRBV30 and TRBJ1-4, with 9 bases lining up with TRBD1. The germline gives CDR1 GTSNPN, CDR2 SVGIG (reference sequence). The CDR3 has 14 residues. Trimming cost V 2 bases and J 4 bases; bases outside gene matches: 2. Here the CDR3 reads CAWSKTGGNEKLFF. DNA for the CDR3: TGTGCCTGGAGTAAGACAGGGGGTAATGAAAAACTGTTTTTT.

V and J are TRBV7-9 and TRBJ2-5; 8 bases align to TRBD2. Near its end, the DNA agrees better with TRBJ2-7, so the J call may be wrong. CDR3 length equals 14 residues. Germline V CDR1 and CDR2: SEHNR, FQNEAQ (reference sequence). For the CDR3, the DNA is TGTGCCAGCGGTCGAGGCGGGGGGCGGTACGAGCAGTACTTC. It is translated as CASGRGGGRYEQYF.

The chain combines TRBV6-4 with TRBJ1-6; D possibly corresponds to TRBD1 (5 bases). The V and J ends lost 7 bases and 0 bases respectively, with 10 bases between them. The CDR3 is 15 residues long. The germline gives CDR1 MRHNA, CDR2 SNTAGT. In nucleotides, the CDR3 is TGTGCCAGCAAAAGAGACAGCTCCTATAATTCACCCCTCCACTTT. Translating gives CASKRDSSYNSPLHF.

This rearrangement joins TRBV6-6 to TRBJ2-7; D gene uncertain. CDR3 length: 12 amino acids. The germline V gene has CDR1 MNHNY and CDR2 SVGAGI (reference sequence). Trimming took off 6 bases at V and 4 bases at J, with 10 bases between the two ends. The CDR3 nucleotides are TGTGCCAGCAGCCGCGGAGCTTACGAGCAGTACTTC. This sequence encodes CASSRGAYEQYF.

This chain joins TRBV7-2 and TRBJ2-2, with unresolved D. This CDR3 is built from 14 residues. Germline-derived CDR1 and CDR2 are SGHTA and FQGNSA. V dropped 0 bases and J dropped 1 base, with 3 bases sitting between them. CDR3 in amino acids: CASSLARNTGELFF. CDR3 nucleotides: TGTGCCAGCAGCTTAGCCCGGAACACCGGGGAGCTGTTTTTT.